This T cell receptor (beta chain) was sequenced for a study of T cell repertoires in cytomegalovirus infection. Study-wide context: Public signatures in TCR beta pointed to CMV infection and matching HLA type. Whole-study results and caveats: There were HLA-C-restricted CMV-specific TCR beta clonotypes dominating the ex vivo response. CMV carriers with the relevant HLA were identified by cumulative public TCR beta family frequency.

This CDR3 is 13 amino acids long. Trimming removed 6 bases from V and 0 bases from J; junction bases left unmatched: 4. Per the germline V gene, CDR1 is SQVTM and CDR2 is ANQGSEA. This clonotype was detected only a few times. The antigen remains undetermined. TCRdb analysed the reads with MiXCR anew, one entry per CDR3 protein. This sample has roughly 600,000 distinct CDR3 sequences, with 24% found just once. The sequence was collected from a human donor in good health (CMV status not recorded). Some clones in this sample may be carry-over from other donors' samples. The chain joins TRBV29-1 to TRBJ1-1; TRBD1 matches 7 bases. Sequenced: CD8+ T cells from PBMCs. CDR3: CSVVGTVNTEAFF. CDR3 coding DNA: TGCAGCGTCGTTGGGACAGTGAACACTGAAGCTTTCTTT.